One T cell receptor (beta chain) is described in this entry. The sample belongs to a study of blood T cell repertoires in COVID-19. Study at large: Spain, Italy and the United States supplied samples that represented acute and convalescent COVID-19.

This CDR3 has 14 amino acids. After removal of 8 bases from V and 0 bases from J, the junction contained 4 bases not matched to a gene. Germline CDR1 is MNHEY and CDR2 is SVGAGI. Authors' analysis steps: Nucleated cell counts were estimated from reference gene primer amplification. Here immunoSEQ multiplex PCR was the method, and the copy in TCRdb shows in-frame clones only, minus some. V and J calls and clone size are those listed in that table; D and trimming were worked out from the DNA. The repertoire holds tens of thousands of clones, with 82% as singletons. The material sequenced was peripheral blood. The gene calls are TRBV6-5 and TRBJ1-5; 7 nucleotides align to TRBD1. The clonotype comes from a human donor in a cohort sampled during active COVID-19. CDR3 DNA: TGTGCCAGCCAACAGGGGAATAGCAATCAGCCCCAGCATTTT. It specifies CASQQGNSNQPQHF.